A selection of T cell receptor beta chains follows, all from one sample in a study of blood T cell repertoires in COVID-19. TCRdb keeps only in-frame clones here, not all; method: immunoSEQ multiplex PCR. Here the sample spans around 130,000 clones, roughly 79% being singletons. The sequenced sample consisted of peripheral blood. The receptors were gathered from a human donor in a cohort sampled during active COVID-19. CDR3s include the opening cysteine and the closing phenylalanine or tryptophan. The D gene is left open where the match is weak. Where a row states a size, it is once, few, many or the class of an expanded clone; other rows omit it.

clone_size d_call j_call v_call cdr3_aa cdr3_nt
NA NA TRBJ1-2 TRBV28 CASSSAQGDGYTF TGTGCCAGCAGTTCCGCCCAAGGGGATGGCTACACCTTC
NA TRBD1 TRBJ2-7 TRBV28 CASSPPPGQILYEQYF TGTGCCAGCAGTCCACCCCCGGGACAGATCCTCTACGAGCAGTACTTC
NA TRBD1 TRBJ1-5 TRBV28 CASKGTGPTAQHF TGTGCCAGCAAGGGGACAGGTCCCACGGCCCAGCATTTT
NA TRBD1 TRBJ1-5 TRBV19 CASSDRDSPNQPQHF TGTGCCAGTAGTGATCGGGACAGCCCCAATCAGCCCCAGCATTTT
NA TRBD2 TRBJ2-5 TRBV4-2 CASSDGTRAQETQYF TGTGCCAGCAGCGACGGGACTAGAGCCCAAGAGACCCAGTACTTC
NA TRBD1 TRBJ2-2 TRBV9 CASSVEGTGGQDTGELFF TGTGCCAGCAGCGTAGAAGGGACAGGGGGTCAAGACACCGGGGAGCTGTTTTTT
NA NA TRBJ2-7 TRBV28 CASSLGGYYEQYF TGTGCCAGCAGTTTGGGGGGATACTACGAGCAGTACTTC
NA NA TRBJ1-1 TRBV5-1 CASSSNLNTEAFF TGCGCCAGCAGCTCCAATTTGAACACTGAAGCTTTCTTT
NA TRBD1 TRBJ1-1 TRBV5-6 CASSRGQGNTEAFF TGTGCCAGCAGCCGGGGACAGGGGAACACTGAAGCTTTCTTT
NA TRBD1 TRBJ1-5 TRBV2 CASSADRTDQPQHF TGTGCCAGCAGTGCGGACAGGACCGATCAGCCCCAGCATTTT
few NA TRBJ1-2 TRBV3-1/TRBV3-2 CASSPYSLFGYGYTF TGTGCCAGCAGCCCGTACAGCCTTTTCGGCTATGGCTACACCTTC
NA NA TRBJ1-1 TRBV18 CASSPGQGRTEAFF TGTGCCAGCTCACCAGGCCAGGGTAGGACTGAAGCTTTCTTT
NA TRBD2 TRBJ2-7 TRBV2 CASSEGIAGPSYEQYF TGTGCCAGCAGTGAAGGAATAGCGGGGCCCTCCTACGAGCAGTACTTC
NA TRBD1 TRBJ2-4 TRBV6-5 CASSYGTDHKNIQYF TGTGCCAGCAGTTACGGGACAGACCACAAAAACATTCAGTACTTC